This passage covers 17 T cell receptor beta chains from one sample sequenced in a study of blood T cell repertoires in COVID-19. Profiling relied on immunoSEQ multiplex PCR, and the TCRdb table lists in-frame clones only, not all of them. The table lists around 67,000 clones, 80% to 90% of them singletons. The sequenced sample consisted of peripheral blood. The source is a man aged 65-85 years with acute or convalescent COVID-19.

This chain connects TRBV6-2 or TRBV6-3 to TRBJ2-3; D unresolved. V lost 2 bases to trimming and J lost 11 bases, with 8 bases between them. The length of the CDR3 is 11 residues. CDR1 is MNHEY and CDR2 is SVGEGT in the germline V gene. The DNA of the CDR3 is TGTGCCAGCAGTTACGAGGAAGGGCAGTATTTT. This codes for CASSYEEGQYF.

This chain joins TRBV28 and TRBJ1-5, with 7 bases matching TRBD1. This CDR3 has 15 amino acids. V lost 3 bases to trimming and J lost 7 bases; unmatched junction nucleotides: 9. The V gene's germline CDR1 is MDHEN and CDR2 SYDVKM. The CDR3 sequence: CASSFGRGVGQPQHF. The CDR3 DNA follows: TGTGCCAGCAGTTTCGGCAGGGGGGTTGGGCAGCCCCAGCATTTT.

The V gene is TRBV6-1, the J gene TRBJ1-1; weak D call: TRBD1 (5 bases). Trimming cost V 2 bases and J 6 bases, with 13 bases left between them. The CDR3 has 14 residues. Per the germline V gene, CDR1 is MNHNS and CDR2 is SASEGT. CDR3 sequence: CASSELGRGAEAFF. Here the CDR3 DNA reads TGTGCCAGCAGTGAATTGGGGAGGGGCGCTGAAGCTTTCTTT.

V and J are TRBV5-6 and TRBJ1-2; 10 nucleotides agree with TRBD1. CDR3 length: 16 residues. Trimming cost V 4 bases and J 5 bases; bases outside gene matches: 11. The germline CDR1 and CDR2 sequences are SGHDT and YYEEEE. The CDR3 region has the DNA TGTGCCAGCAGCGGGGACAGGGGCGCTGGGGTATATGGCTACACCTTC. Its translation is CASSGDRGAGVYGYTF.

This chain links TRBV14 with TRBJ2-2; a possible D gene is TRBD1 (6 bases). The germline gives CDR1 SGHDN, CDR2 FVKESK. V lost 1 base, J lost 4 bases, and 10 bases lay in between. This CDR3 comprises 15 residues. The CDR3: CASSQGQGSTGELFF. The CDR3 DNA reads as TGTGCCAGCAGCCAAGGGCAGGGGTCCACCGGGGAGCTGTTTTTT.

The genes are TRBV2 and TRBJ1-6; D perhaps matches TRBD1 (5 bases). V lost 4 bases and J 5 bases, leaving 9 bases between the germline ends. CDR1 is SNHLY and CDR2 is FYNNEI in the germline V gene. The CDR3 sequence is 14 residues long. CDR3 nucleotide sequence: TGTGCCAGCAGTGTTCGGGGGGATAATTCACCCCTCCACTTT. Amino acids: CASSVRGDNSPLHF.

This clone was detected a few times. The chain carries TRBV29-1 and TRBJ2-3; the D gene is possibly TRBD2 (6 bases). The V end lost 3 bases, the J end lost 3 bases, and 16 bases lay between the germline ends. The CDR3 has 15 amino acids. The germline CDR1 and CDR2 sequences are SQVTM and ANQGSEA. CDR3 loop: CSVEEGRVGTDTQYF. The CDR3 nucleotides are TGCAGCGTTGAGGAGGGCAGGGTGGGGACAGATACGCAGTATTTT.

The chain recombines TRBV10-3 with TRBJ2-7; TRBD1 matches at 7 bases. The CDR3 consists of 14 residues. Germline V gene lookup returns CDR1 ENHRY and CDR2 SYGVKD. The V segment lost 6 bases and the J segment 5 bases; nucleotides outside the gene matches: 10. The CDR3 sequence is CAIRDRVMSDEQYF. The CDR3 DNA sequence: TGTGCCATCAGAGACAGGGTCATGTCGGACGAGCAGTACTTC.

V is TRBV12-5 and J is TRBJ2-1, with D possibly TRBD2 on 5 matching bases. V was shortened by 4 bases and J by 1 base, with 5 bases between the two germline ends. The CDR3 runs 13 residues. CDR1 is LGHNT, CDR2 FRNRAP, per germline. CDR3 coding DNA: TGTGCTAGTGGTTCGGGATCCTACAATGAGCAGTTCTTC. This codes for CASGSGSYNEQFF.

The chain carries TRBV13 and TRBJ1-1; no definite D call. The CDR3 contains 13 residues. CDR1 is PRHDT, CDR2 FYEKMQ, per germline (reference sequence). Trimming removed 5 bases at V and 1 base at J, with 8 bases between. For the CDR3, the DNA is TGTGCCAGCAGCGTTACAGCGAACACTGAAGCTTTCTTT. Residues: CASSVTANTEAFF.

The chain carries TRBV18 and TRBJ2-1, with D possibly being TRBD2 (7 bases). Trimming left V 6 bases short and J 5 bases short, with 11 bases between. CDR1 and CDR2 from the germline V gene are KGHSH and LQKENI. The CDR3 runs to 13 residues. The CDR3 protein is CASSTGGDNEQFF. In DNA, the CDR3 is TGTGCCAGCTCCACGGGGGGCGACAATGAGCAGTTCTTC. Based on the CDR3 plus reference TRBV18 and TRBJ2-1, the full variable domain is NAGVMQNPRHLVRRRGQEARLRCSPMKGHSHVYWYRQLPEEGLKFMVYLQKENIIDESGMPKERFSAEFPKEGPSILRIQQVVRGDSAAYFCASSTGGDNEQFFGPGTRLTVL.

J is TRBJ1-2 and V is TRBV6-6, with 8 bases aligning to TRBD1. The J segment lost 5 bases and the V segment lost 6 bases, leaving 8 bases of the junction unmatched. This CDR3 contains 14 residues. Germline loops: CDR1 MNHNY, CDR2 SVGAGI (reference sequence). The CDR3 protein is CASRVTGVGYGYTF. Written as DNA, the CDR3 is TGTGCCAGCAGAGTGACAGGGGTTGGGTATGGCTACACCTTC.

The chain employs TRBV3-1 (or the pseudogene TRBV3-2) and TRBJ2-7, with 7 bases that match TRBD1. V lost 3 bases, J lost 3 bases, and 2 bases stayed unmatched. CDR1 and CDR2 from the germline V gene are LGHDT and YNNKEL (reference sequence). The CDR3 length is 13 residues. CDR3: CASSHRQGYEQYF. The CDR3 coding sequence is TGTGCCAGCAGCCATCGACAGGGCTACGAGCAGTACTTC.

The CDR3: CASSVSGDSYNEQFF. The CDR3 nucleotides are TGCGCCAGCAGCGTTAGCGGGGACTCCTACAATGAGCAGTTCTTC. The chain links TRBV5-1 to TRBJ2-1; 8 nucleotides align to TRBD2. Germline lookup yields CDR1 SGHRS and CDR2 YFSETQ. The CDR3 loop spans 15 amino acids. After removal of 4 bases from V and 0 bases from J, the junction contained 3 bases not matched to a gene.

This chain uses TRBV30 with TRBJ1-4, with unresolved D. The CDR3 runs to 12 residues. CDR1 is GTSNPN and CDR2 is SVGIG in the germline V gene (reference sequence). V was trimmed by 4 bases and J by 12 bases, leaving 15 bases between them. The CDR3 region has the DNA TGTGCCTGGACCCTCTCCCGGGGTGAACTGTTTTTT. This encodes CAWTLSRGELFF.

The J gene is TRBJ1-1, the V gene TRBV9; D is perhaps TRBD1 (5 bases). V was trimmed by 0 bases and J by 1 base, leaving 7 bases between them. This CDR3 comprises 14 residues. The germline V gene encodes CDR1 SGDLS and CDR2 YYNGEE. The CDR3 bases are TGTGCCAGCAGCGTAGAGCAGGGGAACACTGAAGCTTTCTTT. It specifies CASSVEQGNTEAFF.

This chain connects TRBV6-4 to TRBJ2-2; D might be TRBD2 (5 bases). Trimming pared 4 bases from V and 0 bases from J, leaving 6 bases between. The V gene's germline CDR1 is MRHNA and CDR2 SNTAGT. The CDR3 totals 14 residues. CDR3 loop: CASSGTPNTGELFF. In DNA form, the CDR3 reads TGTGCCAGCAGTGGGACTCCGAACACCGGGGAGCTGTTTTTT.